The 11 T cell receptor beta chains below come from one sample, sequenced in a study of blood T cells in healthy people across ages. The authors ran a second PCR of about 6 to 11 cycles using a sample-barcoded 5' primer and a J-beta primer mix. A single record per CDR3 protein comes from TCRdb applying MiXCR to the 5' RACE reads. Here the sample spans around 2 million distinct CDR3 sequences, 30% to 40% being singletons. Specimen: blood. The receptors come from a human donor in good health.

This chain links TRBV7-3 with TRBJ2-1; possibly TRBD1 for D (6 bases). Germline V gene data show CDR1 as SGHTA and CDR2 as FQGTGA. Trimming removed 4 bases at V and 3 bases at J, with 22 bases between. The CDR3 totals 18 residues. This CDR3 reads CASSSNSRGTPYYNEQFF. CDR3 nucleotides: TGTGCCAGCAGCTCTAACTCACGTGGGACACCATACTACAATGAGCAGTTCTTC.

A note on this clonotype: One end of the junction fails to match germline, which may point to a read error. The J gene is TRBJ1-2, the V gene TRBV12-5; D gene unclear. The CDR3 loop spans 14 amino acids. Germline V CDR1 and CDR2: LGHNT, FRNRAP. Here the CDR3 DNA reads TGTGCTAGTGGACTGGCAGAGGGAGGGAGTGGCTGCACCTTC. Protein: CASGLAEGGSGCTF.

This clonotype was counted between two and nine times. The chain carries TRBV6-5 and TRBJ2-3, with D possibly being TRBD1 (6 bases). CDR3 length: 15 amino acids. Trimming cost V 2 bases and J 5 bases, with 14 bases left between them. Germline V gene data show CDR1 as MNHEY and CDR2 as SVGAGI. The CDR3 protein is CASSYPEQGGDTQYF. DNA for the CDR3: TGTGCCAGCAGTTACCCGGAACAGGGCGGAGATACGCAGTATTTT.

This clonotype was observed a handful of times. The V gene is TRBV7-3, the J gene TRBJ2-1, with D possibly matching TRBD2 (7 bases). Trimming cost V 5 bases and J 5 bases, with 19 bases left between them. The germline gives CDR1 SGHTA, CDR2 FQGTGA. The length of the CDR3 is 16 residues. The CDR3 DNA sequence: TGTGCCAGCAGCCTTCGTGGGGGGGGCCCCCACAATGAGCAGTTCTTC. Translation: CASSLRGGGPHNEQFF.

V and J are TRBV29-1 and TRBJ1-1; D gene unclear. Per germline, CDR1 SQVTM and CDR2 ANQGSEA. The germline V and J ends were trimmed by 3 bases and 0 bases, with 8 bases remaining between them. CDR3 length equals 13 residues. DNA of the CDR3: TGCAGCGTTGACGTCAGCATGAACACTGAAGCTTTCTTT. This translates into CSVDVSMNTEAFF.

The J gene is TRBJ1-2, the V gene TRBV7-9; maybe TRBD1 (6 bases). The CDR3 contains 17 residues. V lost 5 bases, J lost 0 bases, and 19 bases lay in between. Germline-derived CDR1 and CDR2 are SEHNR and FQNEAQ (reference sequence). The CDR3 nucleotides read TGTGCCAGCAGCGGGTATTTCGCCGGGACAACTAACTATGGCTACACCTTC. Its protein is CASSGYFAGTTNYGYTF.

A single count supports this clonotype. CDR3 residues: CASSSGTDSSYEQYF. The CDR3 DNA follows: TGTGCCAGCAGCAGCGGGACGGATAGCTCCTACGAGCAGTACTTC. The rearrangement uses TRBV7-8 and TRBJ2-7; 7 nucleotides line up with TRBD2. The CDR3 sequence is 15 residues long. The germline CDR1 and CDR2 sequences are SGHVS and FQNEAQ. With V trimmed by 5 bases and J by 0 bases, 7 bases remained unmatched.

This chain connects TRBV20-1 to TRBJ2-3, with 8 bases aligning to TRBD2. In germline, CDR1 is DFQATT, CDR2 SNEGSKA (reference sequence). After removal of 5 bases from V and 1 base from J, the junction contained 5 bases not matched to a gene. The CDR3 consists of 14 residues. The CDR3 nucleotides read TGCAGTGCTTCTGCGACTAGCGGCACAGATACGCAGTATTTT. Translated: CSASATSGTDTQYF.

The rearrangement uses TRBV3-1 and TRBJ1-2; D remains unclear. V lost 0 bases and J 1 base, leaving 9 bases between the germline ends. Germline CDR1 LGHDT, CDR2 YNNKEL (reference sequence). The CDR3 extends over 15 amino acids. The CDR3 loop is CASSQDWSINYGYTF. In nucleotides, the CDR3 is TGTGCCAGCAGCCAAGATTGGTCGATTAACTATGGCTACACCTTC.

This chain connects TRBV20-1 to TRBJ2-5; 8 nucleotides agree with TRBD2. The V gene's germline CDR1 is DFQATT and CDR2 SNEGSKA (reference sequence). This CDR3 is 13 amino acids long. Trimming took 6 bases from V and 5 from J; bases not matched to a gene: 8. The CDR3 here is CSAGRGGRETQYF. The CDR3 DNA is TGCAGTGCCGGACGGGGGGGCCGGGAGACCCAGTACTTC.

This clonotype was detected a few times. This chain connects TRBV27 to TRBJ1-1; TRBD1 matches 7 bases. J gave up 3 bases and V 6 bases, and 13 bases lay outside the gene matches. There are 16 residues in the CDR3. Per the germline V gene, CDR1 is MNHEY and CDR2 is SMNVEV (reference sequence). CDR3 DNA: TGTGCCAGCAGGAACCTTGACAGGGTGGGATACACTGAAGCTTTCTTT. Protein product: CASRNLDRVGYTEAFF.